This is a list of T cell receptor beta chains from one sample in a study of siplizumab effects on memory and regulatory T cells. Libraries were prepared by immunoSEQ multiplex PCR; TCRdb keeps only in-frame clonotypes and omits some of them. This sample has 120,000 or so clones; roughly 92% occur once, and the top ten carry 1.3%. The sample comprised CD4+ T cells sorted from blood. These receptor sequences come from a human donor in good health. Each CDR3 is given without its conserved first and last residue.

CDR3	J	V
ASSLVAGTYEQY	-	TRBV5-1
SGKLAGGLSGELF	TRBJ2-2	TRBV29-1
ASSLAGNLNNEQF	TRBJ2-1	TRBV5-1
SVEPRAGRTEAF	TRBJ1-1	TRBV29-1
ASSFEAGNYGYT	TRBJ1-2	TRBV6-5
ASTALPNYGYT	TRBJ1-2	TRBV6-4
ASSVDFGIGYGYT	TRBJ1-2	TRBV9
ASGFVSGTANSPLH	TRBJ1-6	TRBV12-5
ASSEGDRAGEKLF	TRBJ1-4	TRBV6-1
ASRYDLTSAIYNEQF	TRBJ2-1	TRBV5-4
ASSTGQSYGYT	TRBJ1-2	TRBV7-9
ASSLRREPSYEQY	TRBJ2-7	TRBV6-5
ASRSPADTQY	TRBJ2-3	TRBV5-8
ASSIAGEGTEAF	TRBJ1-1	TRBV19
ASSATQGWQGNQPQH	TRBJ1-5	TRBV19
SVSKGGYNEQF	TRBJ2-1	TRBV29-1
SVDRAGANVLT	TRBJ2-6	TRBV29-1
ATSRVGVLNTEAF	TRBJ1-1	TRBV15
ASSPAVGGSGNTIY	TRBJ1-3	TRBV18
ASSLSSPSGTGTYEQY	TRBJ2-7	TRBV27
ASSDGQGYGYT	TRBJ1-2	TRBV2
ASRVASRETQY	TRBJ2-5	TRBV19
ASSLGLGNTDTQY	TRBJ2-3	TRBV7-7
ASSRAPTVNTEAF	TRBJ1-1	TRBV4-1